The clone carrying this T cell receptor (beta chain) turned up a few times. Alongside a J-beta primer mix, a sample-barcoded 5' primer served in a second PCR lasting 7 to 11 cycles. TCRdb redid the calling of the 5' RACE reads with MiXCR, one entry per CDR3 protein. The data contain under 2 million distinct CDR3 sequences, 34% of them singletons. The germline V and J ends were trimmed by 4 bases and 3 bases, with 16 bases remaining between them. Germline V lookup: CDR1 SGHAT, CDR2 FQNNGV. The CDR3 spans 15 residues. This sample was included in a study of blood T cells in healthy people across ages. The receptor was isolated from a woman in her 30s in good health. The sample taken for sequencing was blood. The J gene is TRBJ2-7, the V gene TRBV11-2; D could derive from TRBD1 or TRBD2 (5 bases each). Written as DNA, the CDR3 is TGTGCCAGCAGCTCACCGGGGACGGTTCACTACGAGCAGTACTTC. Its protein is CASSSPGTVHYEQYF.